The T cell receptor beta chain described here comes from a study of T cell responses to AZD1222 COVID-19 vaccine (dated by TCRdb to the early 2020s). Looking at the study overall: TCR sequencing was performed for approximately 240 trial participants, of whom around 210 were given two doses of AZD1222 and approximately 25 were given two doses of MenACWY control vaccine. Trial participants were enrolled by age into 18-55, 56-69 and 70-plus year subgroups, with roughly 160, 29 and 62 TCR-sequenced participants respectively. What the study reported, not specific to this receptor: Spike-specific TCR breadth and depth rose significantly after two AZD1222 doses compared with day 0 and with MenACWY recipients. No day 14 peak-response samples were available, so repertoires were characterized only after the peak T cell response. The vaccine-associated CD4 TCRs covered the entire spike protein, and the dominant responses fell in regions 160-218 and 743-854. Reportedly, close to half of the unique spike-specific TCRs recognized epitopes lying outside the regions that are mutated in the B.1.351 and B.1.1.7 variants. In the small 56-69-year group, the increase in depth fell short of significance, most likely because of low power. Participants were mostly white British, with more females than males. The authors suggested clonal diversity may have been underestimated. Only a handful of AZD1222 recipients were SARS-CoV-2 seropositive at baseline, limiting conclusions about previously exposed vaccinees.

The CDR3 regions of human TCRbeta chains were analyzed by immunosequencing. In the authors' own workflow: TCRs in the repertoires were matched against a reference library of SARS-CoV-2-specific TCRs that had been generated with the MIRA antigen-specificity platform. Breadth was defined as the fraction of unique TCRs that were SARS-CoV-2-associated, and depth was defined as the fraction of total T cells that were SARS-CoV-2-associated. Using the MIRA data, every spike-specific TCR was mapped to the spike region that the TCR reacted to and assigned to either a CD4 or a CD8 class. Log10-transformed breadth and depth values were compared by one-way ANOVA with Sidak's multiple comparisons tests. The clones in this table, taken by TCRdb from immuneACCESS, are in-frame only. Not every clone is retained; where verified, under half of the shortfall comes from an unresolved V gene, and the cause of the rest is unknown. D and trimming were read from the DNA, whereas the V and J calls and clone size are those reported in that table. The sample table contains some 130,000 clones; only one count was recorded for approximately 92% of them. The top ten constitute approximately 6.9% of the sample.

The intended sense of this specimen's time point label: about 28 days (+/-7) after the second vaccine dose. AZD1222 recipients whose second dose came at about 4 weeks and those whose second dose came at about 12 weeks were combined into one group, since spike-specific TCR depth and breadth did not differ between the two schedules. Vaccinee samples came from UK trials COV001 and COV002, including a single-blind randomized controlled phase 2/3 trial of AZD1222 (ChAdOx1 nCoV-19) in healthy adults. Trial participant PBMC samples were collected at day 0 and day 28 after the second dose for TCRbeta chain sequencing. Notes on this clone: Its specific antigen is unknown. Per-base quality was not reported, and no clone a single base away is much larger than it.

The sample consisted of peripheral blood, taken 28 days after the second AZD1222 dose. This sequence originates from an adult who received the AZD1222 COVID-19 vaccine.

CDR3 sequence: CASSLAYQYYGYTF. The nucleotide sequence is given as TGTGCCAGCAGCTTAGCGTATCAGTACTATGGCTACACCTTC. Recombination joined TRBV7-8 with TRBJ1-2, with the D segment identity uncertain. Via the germline V gene, CDR1 is SGHVS and CDR2 FQNEAQ. The V and J ends are trimmed by 0 bases and 3 bases, leaving 8 bases between them. Including the terminal cysteine and phenylalanine, the CDR3 comprises 14 residues. Left in the record is the CDR3 DNA by itself, 42 bases read in frame from the first base.